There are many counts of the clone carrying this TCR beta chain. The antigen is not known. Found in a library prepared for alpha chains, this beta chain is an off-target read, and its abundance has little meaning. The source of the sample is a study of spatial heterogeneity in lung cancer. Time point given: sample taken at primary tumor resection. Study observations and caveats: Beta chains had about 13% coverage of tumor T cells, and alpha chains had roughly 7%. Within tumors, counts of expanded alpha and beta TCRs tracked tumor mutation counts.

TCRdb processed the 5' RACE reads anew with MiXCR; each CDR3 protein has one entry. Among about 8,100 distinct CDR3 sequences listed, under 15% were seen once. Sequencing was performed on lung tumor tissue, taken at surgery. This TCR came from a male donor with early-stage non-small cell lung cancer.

CDR3 protein: CSAFMAGQGASEQFF. Written as DNA, the CDR3 is TGCAGTGCTTTCATGGCAGGACAGGGGGCTTCTGAGCAGTTCTTC. The chain has TRBV20-1 and TRBJ2-1, with TRBD1 matching 11 bases. J was trimmed by 9 bases and V by 5 bases; bases with no gene match: 12. From germline, CDR1 is DFQATT and CDR2 SNEGSKA (reference sequence). This CDR3 is 15 amino acids long.